This TCR beta chain was obtained from a study of beta chain features in type 1 diabetes. At the level of the study: Over all samples combined, about 100,000,000 sorted cells were examined. Study-wide findings and caveats: In these data, an HLA type influence on TCRB rearrangement remained unresolved. Type 1 diabetes patients had moderately but significantly shorter TCRB CDR3s in all four CD4+ subsets.

Per donor, one heparinised blood draw averaged approximately 120 mL. Researchers reported sorting CD4+ naive, central memory, regulatory and stem cell-like memory cells via CD45RO/CCR7/CD25/CD127/CD95/CD27. The table lists this clone with a few counts. Its antigen is still unknown. All of the isolated RNA was reverse transcribed, so expressed TCRB transcripts were sequenced. TCRdb keeps only in-frame clones here, not all; method: immunoSEQ multiplex PCR. The data contain 680,000 or so clones, under 15% of them singletons. This clonotype was obtained from a man aged 18 to 30 with type 1 diabetes. Source material: naive CD4+ T cells from blood.

The DNA for the CDR3 is TGTGCCAGCAGCCGGACCCTAGACAGGGGGCGGAAAGCTTTCTTT. Protein: CASSRTLDRGRKAFF. The rearrangement joins TRBV13 to TRBJ1-1, with 10 nucleotides matching TRBD1. V was pared by 5 bases and J by 9 bases, with 12 bases of the junction left unmatched. Germline V CDR1 and CDR2: PRHDT, FYEKMQ (reference sequence). CDR3 length: 15 amino acids.